These T cell receptor beta chains were read from a single sample in a study of control samples from healthy donors and cancer patients. Sequenced by immunoSEQ multiplex PCR; TCRdb stores in-frame clones only, minus some. The sample yields 130,000 to 150,000 clones, over 85% seen once. The sequenced material came from blood. All receptors derive from a man between 25 and 39 years old in good health. Each CDR3 is given with its conserved first and last residue. Fields, in order: clone size, D gene, J gene, V gene, CDR3 DNA, CDR3 protein. The D gene is left open where the match is weak. A clone size is listed for some rows: how often the clone was seen (once, few, many), or a class if it is expanded.

.	TRBD2	TRBJ2-1	TRBV5-4	TGTGCCAGCAGCAAGAGACTAGCGGGCTCCTACAATGAGCAGTTCTTC	CASSKRLAGSYNEQFF
.	TRBD1	TRBJ1-5	TRBV6-4	TGTGCCAGCAGTGACGTAATGGGGGACAGCCCCAATCAGCCCCAGCATTTT	CASSDVMGDSPNQPQHF
few	.	TRBJ2-5	TRBV25-1	TGTGCCAGCAGTGAGACAGCTCCCCAAGAGACCCAGTACTTC	CASSETAPQETQYF
.	.	TRBJ2-2	TRBV7-3	TGTGCCAGCAGCTTATTTAAGGGCTTGGACACCGGGGAGCTGTTTTTT	CASSLFKGLDTGELFF
.	.	TRBJ1-1	TRBV30	TGTGCCTGGAGTGGGTACGGGACCGAGGAAGCTTTCTTT	CAWSGYGTEEAFF
.	.	TRBJ2-3	TRBV28	TGTGCCAGCAGCGAATCATCTCGGGACTATACGCAGTATTTT	CASSESSRDYTQYF
.	.	TRBJ1-2	TRBV19	TGTGCCAGTAGCTCCTCCGGGACATTTTCCTATGGCTACACCTTC	CASSSSGTFSYGYTF
.	.	TRBJ1-3	TRBV7-2	TGTGCCAGCAGCTTAGCGCTAGGCAGGCCCTCTGGAAACACCATATATTTT	CASSLALGRPSGNTIYF
.	TRBD1	TRBJ1-6	TRBV6-6	TGTGCCAGCGGTACAGGGGAAAATTCACCCCTCCACTTT	CASGTGENSPLHF
.	.	TRBJ2-4	TRBV5-1	TGCGCCAGCAGCCCGGGACTAGCCAAAAACATTCAGTACTTC	CASSPGLAKNIQYF
.	.	TRBJ2-7	TRBV6-5	TGTGCCAGCAGTTACTCGCCGAAATACTACGAGCAGTACTTC	CASSYSPKYYEQYF
few	.	TRBJ2-1	TRBV4-3	TGCGCCAGCAGCCAAGCCCTAGATTTGTACAATGAGCAGTTCTTC	CASSQALDLYNEQFF
.	.	TRBJ1-5	TRBV27	TGTGCCAGCAGTTTCCGCTTTAGCAATCAGCCCCAGCATTTT	CASSFRFSNQPQHF
.	.	TRBJ1-4	TRBV5-1	TGCGCCAGCAGGGAGGGTACAACTAATGAAAAACTGTTTTTT	CASREGTTNEKLFF
.	TRBD1	TRBJ2-7	TRBV30	TGTGCCTGGAGTGAAGGGACAGGGGACTACGAGCAGTACTTC	CAWSEGTGDYEQYF
.	TRBD2	TRBJ2-3	TRBV10-3	TGTGCCATCAGTGTTAGGGGACTAGCGGGGGGCACAGATACGCAGTATTTT	CAISVRGLAGGTDTQYF
.	.	TRBJ1-1	TRBV28	TGTGCCAGCAGTTTAATGGGGCTGGGGCGAAACACTGAAGCTTTCTTT	CASSLMGLGRNTEAFF
.	.	TRBJ2-1	TRBV30	TGTGCCTGCTCAAACTCCTACAATGAGCAGTTCTTC	CACSNSYNEQFF
.	TRBD1	TRBJ1-5	TRBV28	TGTGCCAGCCAAGACAGGGGACATCAGCCCCAGCATTTT	CASQDRGHQPQHF
.	.	TRBJ1-2	TRBV4-1	TGCGCCAGCAGCCCTCTGTCGGGGGGGGGCAACTATGGCTACACCTTC	CASSPLSGGGNYGYTF
.	.	TRBJ2-7	TRBV6-5	TGTGCCAGCAGTCGCTTCCGGGACATTTCCTACGAGCAGTACTTC	CASSRFRDISYEQYF
.	.	TRBJ2-5	TRBV15	TGTGCCACCAGCAGAGATCAAGGGGGCCAAGAGACCCAGTACTTC	CATSRDQGGQETQYF
.	.	TRBJ1-4	TRBV11-2	TGTGCCAGCAGCATACGGACGGGGGGGGGACTGTTTTTT	CASSIRTGGGLFF
.	.	TRBJ2-2	TRBV6-2/TRBV6-3	TGTGCCAGCAGTAACAGGGTCCCTGGGGAGCTGTTTTTT	CASSNRVPGELFF
.	TRBD1	TRBJ2-7	TRBV5-6	TGTGCCAGCAGCTTTCTGACAGGGGGCCTCTACGAGCAGTACTTC	CASSFLTGGLYEQYF
.	TRBD1	TRBJ2-2	TRBV18	TGTGCCAGCTCGGACAGGGTTTTGGCCACCGGGGAGCTGTTTTTT	CASSDRVLATGELFF
.	.	TRBJ2-1	TRBV5-4	TGTGCCAGCAGCGCCGTAGTCGATGAGCAGTTCTTC	CASSAVVDEQFF
.	TRBD2	TRBJ2-1	TRBV4-1	TGCGCCAGCAGCCAAGAGCGGGAGTATTACAATGAGCAGTTCTTC	CASSQEREYYNEQFF
.	.	TRBJ2-1	TRBV7-9	TGTGCCAGCAGCTCGGGCGCGGATGAGCAGTTCTTC	CASSSGADEQFF
.	TRBD1	TRBJ1-6	TRBV7-4	TGTGCCAGCACCATAGGGGGGACAGATGATAATTCACCCCTCCACTTT	CASTIGGTDDNSPLHF
.	.	TRBJ2-7	TRBV4-2	TGTGCCAGCAGCCAGTATAGCGGTGCAGGCCTAACCTACGAGCAGTACTTC	CASSQYSGAGLTYEQYF
.	.	TRBJ1-2	TRBV20-1	TGCAGTGCTAGTAACCGGGGGTTGGATGGCTACACCTTC	CSASNRGLDGYTF
.	TRBD2	TRBJ2-1	TRBV4-3	TGCGCCAGCAGCCAAGGGGGCGGGGGCTCCTACAATGAGCAGTTCTTC	CASSQGGGGSYNEQFF